This T cell receptor (beta chain) was identified during a study of blood T cell repertoires in COVID-19. Study context: The study drew acute and convalescent COVID-19 samples from the United States, Italy and Spain.

V shed 4 bases and J 4 bases; nucleotides not matched to a gene: 4. This CDR3 is built from 16 residues. CDR1 is SEHNR and CDR2 is FQNEAQ in the germline V gene (reference sequence). Some clones are missing from TCRdb's copy, which holds only in-frame ones; the method was immunoSEQ multiplex PCR. The sample has some 76,000 clones; around nine tenths are singletons. J is TRBJ2-1 and V is TRBV7-9; 13 positions agree with TRBD2. The sample was peripheral blood. The receptor's source is a young woman with acute or convalescent COVID-19. The CDR3 nucleotides are TGTGCCAGCAGCTCGACTAGCGGGAGGTCGTACAATGAGCAGTTCTTC. Translated: CASSSTSGRSYNEQFF.